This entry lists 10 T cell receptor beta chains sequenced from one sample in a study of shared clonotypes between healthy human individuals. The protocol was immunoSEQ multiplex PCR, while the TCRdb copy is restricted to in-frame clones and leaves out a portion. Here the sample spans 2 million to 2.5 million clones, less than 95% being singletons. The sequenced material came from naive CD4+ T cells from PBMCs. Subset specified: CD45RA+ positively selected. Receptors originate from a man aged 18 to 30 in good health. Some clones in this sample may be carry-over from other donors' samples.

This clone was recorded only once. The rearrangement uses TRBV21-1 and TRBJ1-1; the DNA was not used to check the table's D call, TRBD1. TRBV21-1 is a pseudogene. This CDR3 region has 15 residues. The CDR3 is CASSQQAARNTEAFF. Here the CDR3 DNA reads TGTGCCAGCAGTCAACAGGCAGCGAGGAATACTGAAGCTTTCTTT.

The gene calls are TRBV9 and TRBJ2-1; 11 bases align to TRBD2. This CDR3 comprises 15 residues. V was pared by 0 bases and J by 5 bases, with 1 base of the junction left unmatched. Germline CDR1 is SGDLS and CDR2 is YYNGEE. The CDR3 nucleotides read TGTGCCAGCAGCGTAGCTAGCGGGAGGAACAATGAGCAGTTCTTC. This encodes CASSVASGRNNEQFF. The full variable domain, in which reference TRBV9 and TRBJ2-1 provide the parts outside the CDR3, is DSGVTQTPKHLITATGQRVTLRCSPRSGDLSVYWYQQSLDQGLQFLIQYYNGEERAKGNILERFSAQQFPDLHSELNLSSLELGDSALYFCASSVASGRNNEQFFGPGTRLTVL.

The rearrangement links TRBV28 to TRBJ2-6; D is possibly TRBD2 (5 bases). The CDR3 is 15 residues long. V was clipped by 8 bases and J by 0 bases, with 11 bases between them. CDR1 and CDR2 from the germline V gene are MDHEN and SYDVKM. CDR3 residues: CASAGPSSGANVLTF. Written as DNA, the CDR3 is TGTGCCAGCGCGGGTCCCAGCTCTGGGGCCAACGTCCTGACTTTC.

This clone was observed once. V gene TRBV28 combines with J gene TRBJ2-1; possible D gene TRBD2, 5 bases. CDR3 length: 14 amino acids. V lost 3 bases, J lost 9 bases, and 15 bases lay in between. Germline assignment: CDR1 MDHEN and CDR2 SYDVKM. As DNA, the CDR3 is TGTGCCAGCAGTTTGTCTAGCTCGACAAGTGAGCAGTTCTTC. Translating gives CASSLSSSTSEQFF.

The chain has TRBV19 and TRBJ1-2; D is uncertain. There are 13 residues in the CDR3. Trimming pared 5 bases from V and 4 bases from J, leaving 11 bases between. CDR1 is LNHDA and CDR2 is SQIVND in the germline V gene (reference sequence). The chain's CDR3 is CASSLKGSYGYTF. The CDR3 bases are TGTGCCAGTAGTTTGAAGGGATCCTATGGCTACACCTTC.

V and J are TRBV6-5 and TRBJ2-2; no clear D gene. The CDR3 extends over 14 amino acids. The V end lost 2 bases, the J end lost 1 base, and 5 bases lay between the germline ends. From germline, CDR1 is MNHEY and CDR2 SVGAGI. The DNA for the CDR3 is TGTGCCAGCAGTTACCTGGAGAACACCGGGGAGCTGTTTTTT. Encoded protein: CASSYLENTGELFF.

The CDR3, as DNA: TGTGCCAGCACCGGGACACTTTATGGATTGACCCTCCACTTT. It translates to CASTGTLYGLTLHF. V is TRBV25-1 and J is TRBJ1-6; tentative D call: TRBD1 (6 bases). Germline V CDR1 and CDR2: MGHDK, SYGVNS. The CDR3 contains 14 residues. Trimming left V 7 bases short and J 14 bases short, with 21 bases between.

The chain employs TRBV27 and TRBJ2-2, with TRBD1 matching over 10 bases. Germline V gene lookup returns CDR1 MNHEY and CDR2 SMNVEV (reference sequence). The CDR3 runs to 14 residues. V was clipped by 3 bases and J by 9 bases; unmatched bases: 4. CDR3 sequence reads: CASSFDRGLRELFF. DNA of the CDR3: TGTGCCAGCAGTTTCGACAGGGGGCTGCGGGAGCTGTTTTTT.

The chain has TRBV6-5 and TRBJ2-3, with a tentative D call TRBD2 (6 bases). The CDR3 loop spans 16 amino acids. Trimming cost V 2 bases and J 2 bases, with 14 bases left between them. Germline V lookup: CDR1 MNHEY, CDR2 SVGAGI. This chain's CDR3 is CASSYGVAETTDTQYF. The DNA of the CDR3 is TGTGCCAGCAGTTACGGGGTAGCGGAGACCACAGATACGCAGTATTTT.

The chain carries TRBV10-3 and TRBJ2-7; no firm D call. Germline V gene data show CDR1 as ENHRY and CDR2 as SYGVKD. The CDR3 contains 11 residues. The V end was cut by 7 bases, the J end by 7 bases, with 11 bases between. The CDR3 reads CAIMASGEQYF. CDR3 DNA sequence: TGTGCCATCATGGCATCGGGTGAGCAGTACTTC.